These 14 T cell receptor beta chains share one sample of origin, sequenced in a study of T cell responses to AZD1222 COVID-19 vaccine. Using immunoSEQ multiplex PCR, the repertoire was profiled, and TCRdb retains in-frame clones only, with some absent. The data hold roughly 150,000 clones, with over 90% observed a single time. Source: peripheral blood, taken on day 0 of AZD1222 vaccination. The receptors come from an adult in good health.

In the case of this clone: One junction end does not reproduce the germline sequence, and a read error may be involved. The chain carries TRBV5-4 and TRBJ2-4; weak D call: TRBD2 (6 bases). The CDR3 is 13 residues long. Germline V lookup: CDR1 SGHNT, CDR2 YYREEE (reference sequence). CDR3 residues: CASSLGGLGIQYF. In DNA form, the CDR3 reads TGTGCCAGCAGTTTGGGGGGATTAGGGATTCAGTACTTC.

The chain carries TRBV30 and TRBJ2-2; TRBD1 might be the D (5 bases). V shed 2 bases and J shed 6 bases, with 16 bases lying between them. Germline values: CDR1 GTSNPN, CDR2 SVGIG (reference sequence). The CDR3 length is 15 residues. CDR3 amino acids: CAWSKRGRLAGELFF. The CDR3 nucleotides are TGTGCCTGGAGTAAAAGGGGCAGGCTAGCCGGGGAGCTGTTTTTT.

This chain uses TRBV18 with TRBJ1-1, with a tentative D call TRBD1 (6 bases). The CDR3 is 17 residues long. The germline V gene has CDR1 KGHSH and CDR2 LQKENI. The ends were cut back, 2 bases at V and 2 bases at J, with 18 bases in the middle. In DNA form, the CDR3 reads TGTGCCAGCTCACCAAGAAAGCAGAACAGGGATAACACTGAAGCTTTCTTT. Translation: CASSPRKQNRDNTEAFF.

V is TRBV30 and J is TRBJ2-5, with D perhaps being TRBD1 or TRBD2 (5 bases each). V dropped 2 bases and J dropped 5 bases, with 15 bases sitting between them. Per the germline V gene, CDR1 is GTSNPN and CDR2 is SVGIG (reference sequence). This CDR3 has 14 residues. As DNA, the CDR3 is TGTGCCTGGAGTCGAGGGGCGCGAGGGGAGACCCAGTACTTC. Translating it yields CAWSRGARGETQYF.

V and J are TRBV5-1 and TRBJ1-6; 7 nucleotides align to TRBD1. V lost 4 bases to trimming and J lost 10 bases; unmatched junction nucleotides: 8. This CDR3 has 14 residues. From germline, CDR1 is SGHRS and CDR2 YFSETQ. In DNA, the CDR3 is TGCGCCAGCAGCCAGGGACAGCGGGAATCACCCCTCCACTTT. It codes for CASSQGQRESPLHF.

This chain joins TRBV18 and TRBJ2-2, with TRBD2 matching 8 bases. The junction had 8 bases not matched to a gene; V was cut back by 6 bases and J by 2 bases. Germline-derived CDR1 and CDR2 are KGHSH and LQKENI. The CDR3 sequence is 16 residues long. CDR3 coding DNA: TGTGCCAGCTCCGCACTTACTAGCGGCAACACCGGGGAGCTGTTTTTT. Encoded protein: CASSALTSGNTGELFF.

The chain employs TRBV29-1 and TRBJ2-7, with D possibly matching TRBD2 (5 bases). From germline, CDR1 is SQVTM and CDR2 ANQGSEA. V lost 5 bases to trimming and J lost 2 bases, with 19 bases between them. The CDR3 sequence is 15 residues long. The CDR3 nucleotides read TGCAGCGTTTCCAAGGTAGAGGGCAATACCTACGAGCAGTACTTC. Its translation is CSVSKVEGNTYEQYF.

The V call is TRBV6-5, the J call TRBJ2-7; possible D gene TRBD2, 6 bases. This CDR3 contains 14 residues. Trimming removed 7 bases at V and 3 bases at J, with 16 bases between. Looked up from germline, CDR1 is MNHEY and CDR2 is SVGAGI. The CDR3 region has the DNA TGTGCCAGCACCGGCGGGAACGGGAACTACGAGCAGTACTTC. Its protein is CASTGGNGNYEQYF.

This chain links TRBV27 with TRBJ2-1; perhaps D is TRBD1 or TRBD2 (5 bases each). V lost 6 bases, J lost 0 bases, and 18 bases lay in between. CDR3 length: 17 amino acids. In germline, CDR1 is MNHEY, CDR2 SMNVEV (reference sequence). As DNA, the CDR3 is TGTGCCAGCAGAATGCCGGTGGGGGAAAGCTCCTACAATGAGCAGTTCTTC. Protein sequence: CASRMPVGESSYNEQFF.

CDR3 DNA sequence: TGCGCCAGCAGCGACCGGGACCCTCCAAAGAGGGATACGCAGTATTTT. Amino acids: CASSDRDPPKRDTQYF. The chain combines TRBV5-1 with TRBJ2-3; perhaps D is TRBD1 or TRBD2 (5 bases each). Trimming stripped 4 bases from V and 6 bases from J, with 21 bases between. Per the germline V gene, CDR1 is SGHRS and CDR2 is YFSETQ. The CDR3 totals 16 residues.

This chain joins TRBV5-6 and TRBJ2-7; the match to TRBD1 covers 12 bases. The junction had 3 bases not matched to a gene; V was cut back by 2 bases and J by 6 bases. CDR1 and CDR2 (germline): SGHDT, YYEEEE. The CDR3 extends over 14 amino acids. This CDR3 is CASSFGTGGGEQYF. CDR3 sequence (DNA): TGTGCCAGCAGCTTCGGGACAGGGGGCGGCGAGCAGTACTTC.

This chain uses TRBV18 with TRBJ1-2; the D is unclear. The CDR3 covers 11 residues. Germline lookup yields CDR1 KGHSH and CDR2 LQKENI. Trimming cost V 10 bases and J 2 bases, with 8 bases left between them. CDR3 sequence reads: CATDGNYGYTF. The CDR3 DNA follows: TGTGCCACCGACGGGAACTATGGCTACACCTTC.

In this sample, this clone turned up once. The gene calls are TRBV5-1 and TRBJ2-1, with D unresolved. Germline CDR1 is SGHRS and CDR2 is YFSETQ. The CDR3 is 13 amino acids. Between the trimmed V and J ends, which lost 3 bases and 7 bases, there was a span of 11 bases. For the CDR3, the DNA is TGCGCCAGCAGCTCCGATAGGAATAATGAGCAGTTCTTC. This translates into CASSSDRNNEQFF.

This chain connects TRBV2 to TRBJ1-2; 8 bases are shared with TRBD1. J gave up 6 bases and V 1 base, and 4 bases lay outside the gene matches. The germline V gene encodes CDR1 SNHLY and CDR2 FYNNEI. The CDR3 covers 14 residues. In nucleotides, the CDR3 is TGTGCCAGCAGTGAAGTGGACAGGGCTGATGGCTACACCTTC. Its translation is CASSEVDRADGYTF.